This passage covers 7 T cell receptor beta chains from one sample sequenced in a study of CD8 T cells in Susac syndrome. Random hexamers were used to reverse transcribe the RNA input (about 0.45 to 1 ug). TCRdb passed the immunoSEQ multiplex PCR reads through MiXCR, listing each CDR3 protein once. The sample records 150,000 to 190,000 distinct CDR3 sequences, less than 97% being singletons. The sample was CD8+ T cells from PBMCs. The source is a human donor with multiple sclerosis.

CDR3 amino acids: CASSSSQSDPYEQYF. For the CDR3, the DNA is TGTGCCAGCAGCTCCTCACAGTCCGACCCCTACGAGCAGTACTTC. J is TRBJ2-7 and V is TRBV7-9; the D is unclear. Trimming took 4 bases from V and 2 from J, leaving 15 bases between them. CDR1 SEHNR and CDR2 FQNEAQ come from the germline V gene (reference sequence). The CDR3 spans 15 residues.

The chain carries TRBV7-2 and TRBJ2-7; D ambiguous. This CDR3 spans 8 amino acids. The germline V gene has CDR1 SGHTA and CDR2 FQGNSA. The CDR3 DNA reads TGTGCCAGCAGCTTAGCGCTGGTC. Its translation is CASSLALV.

J is TRBJ1-2 and V is TRBV30; no firm D call. The CDR3 runs 16 residues. V shed 5 bases and J shed 4 bases, with 23 bases lying between them. From germline, CDR1 is GTSNPN and CDR2 SVGIG (reference sequence). CDR3 nucleotide sequence: TGTGCCTGGGGAGACCTGTCGAGGTTTAAGGGCTATGGCTACACCTTC. It encodes CAWGDLSRFKGYGYTF.

V gene TRBV13 combines with J gene TRBJ2-7, with TRBD1 identical over 8 bases. J gave up 6 bases and V 3 bases, and 4 bases lay outside the gene matches. From germline, CDR1 is PRHDT and CDR2 FYEKMQ (reference sequence). The CDR3 loop spans 13 amino acids. CDR3 nucleotides: TGTGCCAGCAGCTTTCAGACAGGGGTCGAGCAGTACGTC. Its translation: CASSFQTGVEQYV.

V is TRBV23-1 and J is TRBJ1-1; the D is unclear. TRBV23-1 belongs to the ORF category, with a function that is uncertain. The V gene lost 4 bases and the J gene lost 5 bases, with 14 bases spanning the gap. The length of the CDR3 is 14 residues. CDR3 residues: CASSPESWNTEAFF. The CDR3 DNA follows: TGCGCCAGCAGTCCGGAGAGTTGGAATACTGAAGCTTTCTTT.

This CDR3 is CASSLAQAIEPQHF. The CDR3 coding sequence is TGTGCCAGCAGCTTAGCCCAGGCTATCGAGCCCCAGCATTTT. J is TRBJ1-5 and V is TRBV7-9; no reliable D call. The CDR3 runs 14 residues. The V gene's germline CDR1 is SEHNR and CDR2 FQNEAQ (reference sequence). With 0 bases removed from V and 8 bases from J, the gap between germline ends came to 11 bases.

In this sample, this clonotype turned up once. The rearrangement uses TRBV9 and TRBJ2-5, with a possible D match to TRBD1 (6 bases). CDR3 length: 15 amino acids. Looked up from germline, CDR1 is SGDLS and CDR2 is YYNGEE. The V end lost 3 bases, the J end lost 2 bases, and 14 bases lay between the germline ends. The CDR3 sequence is CASSATGSGQETQYF. DNA for the CDR3: TGTGCCAGCAGCGCCACAGGGAGTGGGCAAGAGACCCAGTACTTC.